These 4 T cell receptor beta chains were sequenced from one sample in a study of blood T cell repertoires in COVID-19. Profiled with immunoSEQ multiplex PCR; TCRdb holds only in-frame clones, not every one. The sample consists of about 290,000 clones, approximately 91% of them appearing once. Sequencing used peripheral blood. All receptors derive from a woman aged 40 to 50 who had recovered from COVID-19.

The CDR3 DNA is TGTGCCAGCAGCCAAGATCCGCGACTAGCGGGAGTTCTAGGGGCCTACAATGAGCAGTTCTTC. Its translation: CASSQDPRLAGVLGAYNEQFF. The chain recombines TRBV3-1 (or the pseudogene TRBV3-2) with TRBJ2-1; 12 bases are a match to TRBD2. The germline CDR1 and CDR2 sequences are LGHDT and YNNKEL (reference sequence). The CDR3 is made up of 21 amino acids. With V trimmed by 0 bases and J by 2 bases, 14 bases remained unmatched.

This clone was counted once. The chain uses TRBV6-1 and TRBJ1-2, with 7 bases matching TRBD1. The CDR3 spans 14 residues. V gave up 2 bases and J gave up 2 bases; unmatched junction bases: 2. Germline values: CDR1 MNHNS, CDR2 SASEGT. CDR3 region: CASSERGPNYGYTF. The CDR3 coding sequence is TGTGCCAGCAGTGAAAGGGGGCCCAACTATGGCTACACCTTC.

The gene calls are TRBV5-4 and TRBJ2-3, with 10 bases fitting TRBD2. Germline loops: CDR1 SGHNT, CDR2 YYREEE (reference sequence). The V segment lost 1 base and the J segment 4 bases; nucleotides outside the gene matches: 12. The CDR3 has 18 amino acids. CDR3 DNA sequence: TGTGCCAGCAGCTTGCGGGGGGAGAGCGGGAGGGCCGCAGATACGCAGTATTTT. It codes for CASSLRGESGRAADTQYF.

V is TRBV11-3 and J is TRBJ2-7; the match to TRBD1 covers 8 bases. V shed 4 bases, J shed 5 bases, and the junction held 7 bases outside the gene matches. The CDR3 loop spans 14 amino acids. Germline lookup yields CDR1 SGHNT and CDR2 YENEEA. CDR3 in DNA: TGTGCCAGCAGCTATGGGACAGGACGGGACGAGCAGTACTTC. Protein product: CASSYGTGRDEQYF.